These 8 T cell receptor beta chains came from one sample sequenced in a study of molecular identifiers for immune sequencing clone quantification. TCRdb reprocessed the PCR reads with MiXCR, giving one entry per CDR3 protein. The sample consists of 300,000 to 400,000 distinct CDR3 sequences, 20% to 25% of them appearing once. The sequenced sample was naive CD8+ T cells from blood, with Jurkat cell RNA spiked in. Subset in this sample: FACS-sorted CD8+CD4-CCR7+CD45RA+ naive T cells. These receptor sequences come from a human donor in good health. Some libraries in this study had Jurkat cell RNA spiked in.

The chain couples TRBV19 to TRBJ2-1; 9 bases agree with TRBD2. Germline V gives CDR1 LNHDA, CDR2 SQIVND (reference sequence). The CDR3 has 16 amino acids. V lost 0 bases, J lost 7 bases, and 7 bases stayed unmatched. The CDR3 DNA sequence: TGTGCCAGTAGTATAGAGTTCCCTAGCGGGGCAAATGAGCAGTTCTTC. Translation gives CASSIEFPSGANEQFF.

This clonotype showed up many times. The chain combines TRBV14 with TRBJ1-1; D unresolved. This CDR3 has 16 amino acids. Germline V lookup: CDR1 SGHDN, CDR2 FVKESK. The V and J ends lost 0 bases and 10 bases respectively, with 21 bases between them. The CDR3 nucleotides read TGTGCCAGCAGCCAAGATAGGTCCCCGGGCGGTTCGGGAGCTTTCTTT. It specifies CASSQDRSPGGSGAFF. Full variable domain (remainder filled in from reference TRBV14 and TRBJ1-1): EAGVTQFPSHSVIEKGQTVTLRCDPISGHDNLYWYRRVMGKEIKFLLHFVKESKQDESGMPNNRFLAERTGGTYSTLKVQPAELEDSGVYFCASSQDRSPGGSGAFFGQGTRLTVV.

This clonotype was counted a few times. The genes are TRBV2 and TRBJ1-4; D unresolved. Per germline, CDR1 SNHLY and CDR2 FYNNEI. The length of the CDR3 is 16 residues. Between the trimmed V and J ends, which lost 3 bases and 0 bases, there was a span of 11 bases. The CDR3 sequence: CASSDYPFATNEKLFF. CDR3 DNA sequence: TGTGCCAGCAGTGATTACCCCTTTGCAACTAATGAAAAACTGTTTTTT.

Comments on this clonotype: Sequence at one end of the junction differs from germline and may be a read error. The J gene is TRBJ2-1, the V gene TRBV7-8; TRBD2 might be the D (5 bases). The germline gives CDR1 SGHVS, CDR2 FQNEAQ. The CDR3 is made up of 12 amino acids. CDR3 protein: CASSLAGNGQFF. In DNA form, the CDR3 reads TGTGCCAGCAGCTTAGCCGGGAATGGGCAGTTCTTC.

This clonotype was found many times. The genes are TRBV27 and TRBJ2-7; D gene unclear. V shed 3 bases and J shed 2 bases, with 11 bases lying between them. The CDR3 is 14 residues long. Per the germline V gene, CDR1 is MNHEY and CDR2 is SMNVEV (reference sequence). CDR3 region: CASSLDGPTYEQYF. CDR3 coding DNA: TGTGCCAGCAGTTTGGACGGACCCACCTACGAGCAGTACTTC.

This clonotype was observed at least ten times. The chain joins TRBV6-5 to TRBJ2-1; TRBD1 agrees at 7 bases. The CDR3 extends over 14 amino acids. The junction had 1 base not matched to a gene; V was cut back by 3 bases and J by 2 bases. Germline CDR1 reads MNHEY; CDR2 reads SVGAGI. The CDR3 sequence is CASSYGTAYNEQFF. The DNA for the CDR3 is TGTGCCAGCAGTTATGGGACAGCCTACAATGAGCAGTTCTTC.

The chain couples TRBV12-3 or TRBV12-4 to TRBJ2-1; 11 bases align to TRBD2. The CDR3 spans 17 residues. The V and J ends lost 5 bases and 6 bases, in that order; junction bases with no gene match: 12. The CDR3 DNA reads as TGTGCCAGCAGTCCGGACCCACTAGCGGGAGTGGGCAATGAGCAGTTCTTC. Translated, it gives CASSPDPLAGVGNEQFF.

CDR3 sequence reads: CASSARGEKQYF. In nucleotides, the CDR3 is TGTGCCAGCAGCGCTAGGGGAGAAAAGCAGTACTTC. This sequence joins TRBV6-2 or TRBV6-3 and TRBJ2-7, with D tentatively TRBD1 or TRBD2 (5 bases each). Trimming left V 6 bases short and J 8 bases short, with 14 bases between. CDR1 and CDR2 (germline): MNHEY, SVGEGT. This CDR3 region has 12 residues.